A selection of T cell receptor beta chains follows, all from one sample in a study of T cell changes during pregnancy in multiple sclerosis. Some clones are missing from TCRdb's copy, which holds only in-frame ones; the method was immunoSEQ multiplex PCR. The table lists around 100,000 clones, 92% of them singletons. Sequenced here: peripheral blood, sampled after pregnancy. Source of these receptors: a female donor with multiple sclerosis, enrolled in a pregnancy study. Each CDR3 is given with its conserved first and last residue. D genes are given only for firm matches. The size entry is marked missing in some rows and otherwise reads once, few, many or a size class.

clone size	D gene	V gene	J gene	CDR3 protein	CDR3 DNA
.	.	TRBV19	TRBJ2-7	CASSINRNYEQYF	TGTGCCAGTAGTATAAACAGGAACTACGAGCAGTACTTC
.	TRBD2	TRBV6-6	TRBJ2-7	CASSYGSGGRSYEQYF	TGTGCCAGCAGTTACGGAAGCGGGGGAAGGTCCTACGAGCAGTACTTC
.	TRBD1	TRBV16	TRBJ1-2	CASSQSEGGVNGYTF	TGTGCCAGCAGCCAATCGGAAGGGGGCGTTAATGGCTACACCTTC
.	.	TRBV9	TRBJ2-7	CASSVGKSGRSYEQYF	TGTGCCAGCAGCGTAGGAAAGTCGGGTAGATCCTACGAGCAGTACTTC
.	TRBD1	TRBV19	TRBJ1-5	CASSNRGQVQPQHF	TGTGCCAGTAGCAATCGAGGACAGGTCCAGCCCCAGCATTTT
.	TRBD2	TRBV7-8	TRBJ2-1	CASSSPTPSGGSYNEQFF	TGTGCCAGCAGCTCTCCTACTCCTAGCGGGGGCTCCTACAATGAGCAGTTCTTC
.	TRBD1	TRBV2	TRBJ1-3	CASRTGVFSGNTIYF	TGTGCCAGCAGGACAGGGGTCTTTTCTGGAAACACCATATATTTT
.	.	TRBV2	TRBJ2-5	CASSVLDETQYF	TGTGCCAGCAGTGTTTTAGATGAGACCCAGTACTTC
.	.	TRBV5-1	TRBJ2-7	CASSLKSLSYEQYF	TGCGCCAGCAGCTTGAAGAGCCTCTCCTACGAGCAGTACTTC
.	.	TRBV7-2	TRBJ1-1	CASSLQQGTEAFF	TGTGCCAGCAGCTTACAGCAGGGAACTGAAGCTTTCTTT
.	.	TRBV6-5	TRBJ2-1	CASRRDSSSYNEQFF	TGTGCCAGCAGACGCGACAGCAGCTCCTACAATGAGCAGTTCTTC
.	.	TRBV30	TRBJ1-1	CAWSVPGARTEAFF	TGTGCCTGGAGTGTACCAGGGGCGAGGACTGAAGCTTTCTTT
.	.	TRBV15	TRBJ1-1	CATSENIIQGPTEAFF	TGTGCCACCAGCGAAAATATTATCCAGGGTCCCACTGAAGCTTTCTTT
.	.	TRBV7-9	TRBJ1-1	CASSPRRGLDMNTEAFF	TGTGCCAGCAGTCCCCGCAGGGGTTTGGACATGAACACTGAAGCTTTCTTT
.	.	TRBV27	TRBJ1-6	CASSLGQVNSPLHF	TGTGCCAGCAGTTTAGGTCAGGTGAATTCACCCCTCCACTTT
.	TRBD1	TRBV9	TRBJ1-3	CASSVDRGSGNTIYF	TGTGCCAGCAGCGTAGACAGGGGTTCTGGAAACACCATATATTTT
.	TRBD1	TRBV5-1	TRBJ2-5	CASSNAGQGVETQYF	TGCGCCAGCAGCAACGCGGGACAGGGTGTGGAGACCCAGTACTTC
.	TRBD2	TRBV7-3	TRBJ2-1	CASSPPGASGSQQFF	TGTGCCAGCAGCCCCCCCGGGGCTAGCGGGAGTCAGCAGTTCTTC
.	.	TRBV19	TRBJ2-7	CASTERRHPGVRYF	TGTGCCAGTACCGAACGGCGACACCCAGGGGTACGGTACTTC
.	.	TRBV5-4	TRBJ1-3	CASSLRTGNTIYF	TGTGCCAGCAGCTTGCGTACTGGAAACACCATATATTTT
once	.	TRBV4-2	TRBJ2-2	CASSQSGSGISTGELFF	TGTGCCAGCAGCCAATCAGGTTCCGGGATTAGCACCGGGGAGCTGTTTTTT
once	TRBD2	TRBV7-8	TRBJ2-4	CASSSRGLAGPLAKNIQYF	TGTGCCAGCAGCTCCAGAGGACTAGCAGGCCCTCTAGCCAAAAACATTCAGTACTTC
.	.	TRBV6-1	TRBJ1-2	CASSEVGGPIGYTF	TGTGCCAGCAGTGAAGTAGGCGGCCCTATAGGCTACACCTTC
.	.	TRBV5-8	TRBJ2-3	CASSPDQASTDTQYF	TGTGCCAGCAGCCCCGACCAGGCGAGCACAGATACGCAGTATTTT
.	.	TRBV5-4	TRBJ1-2	CASSSGVRGYTF	TGTGCCAGCAGCTCGGGAGTTCGGGGCTACACCTTC
once	.	TRBV7-2	TRBJ2-6	CASSLRAGSGANVLTF	TGTGCCAGCAGCTTACGAGCCGGGTCTGGGGCCAACGTCCTGACTTTC
.	.	TRBV7-6	TRBJ1-4	CASSARVPGATNEKLFF	TGTGCCAGCAGCGCCAGGGTACCGGGAGCAACTAATGAAAAACTGTTTTTT
.	.	TRBV9	TRBJ2-3	CASSARPTGRSTDTQYF	TGTGCCAGCAGCGCCAGACCGACAGGCAGAAGCACAGATACGCAGTATTTT
.	.	TRBV2	TRBJ1-1	CASSVRQNTEAFF	TGTGCCAGCAGTGTCCGACAGAACACTGAAGCTTTCTTT
.	.	TRBV29-1	TRBJ2-2	CSGAWVGHGELFF	TGCAGCGGGGCCTGGGTTGGTCACGGGGAGCTGTTTTTT
.	.	TRBV30	TRBJ1-1	CAWMGLHGGRTEAFF	TGTGCCTGGATGGGGCTCCACGGGGGGAGGACTGAAGCTTTCTTT
.	.	TRBV9	TRBJ1-2	CASSAVGGGRGYGYTF	TGTGCCAGCAGCGCAGTTGGGGGGGGACGAGGCTATGGCTACACCTTC
.	TRBD1	TRBV30	TRBJ1-4	CAWSGAGGRMRKLFF	TGTGCCTGGAGTGGGGCAGGGGGCAGAATGAGGAAACTGTTTTTT
.	TRBD1	TRBV25-1	TRBJ1-3	CASSPSGTASGNTIYF	TGTGCCAGCAGCCCCTCCGGGACAGCCTCTGGAAACACCATATATTTT
.	TRBD2	TRBV9	TRBJ2-7	CASSARTSGPYEQYF	TGTGCCAGCAGCGCCCGGACTAGCGGCCCCTACGAGCAGTACTTC
.	.	TRBV7-9	TRBJ1-4	CASSARVAPTNEKLFF	TGTGCCAGCTCCGCGCGGGTGGCCCCAACTAATGAAAAACTGTTTTTT
.	TRBD1	TRBV19	TRBJ2-3	CASSLQGVADTQYF	TGTGCCAGTAGCCTGCAGGGGGTGGCAGATACGCAGTATTTT
.	.	TRBV7-9	TRBJ1-5	CASSLNRDNQPQHF	TGTGCCAGCAGCCTCAACAGGGACAATCAGCCCCAGCATTTT
few	.	TRBV7-9	TRBJ1-5	CASSAGYGSDQPQHF	TGTGCCAGCAGCGCGGGTTATGGAAGCGATCAGCCCCAGCATTTT
.	.	TRBV5-1	TRBJ2-1	CASSLSSSYNEQFF	TGCGCCAGCAGCTTGTCTTCGTCCTACAATGAGCAGTTCTTC
.	TRBD1	TRBV5-6	TRBJ1-1	CASSPGGGVTEAFF	TGTGCCAGCAGCCCAGGGGGCGGCGTCACTGAAGCTTTCTTT
.	TRBD1	TRBV7-2	TRBJ1-2	CASSLAPGQGAYGYTF	TGTGCCAGCAGCTTAGCGCCGGGACAGGGGGCTTATGGCTACACCTTC
.	TRBD1	TRBV2	TRBJ1-2	CASEADRDDGYTF	TGTGCCAGCGAGGCAGACAGGGATGATGGCTACACCTTC
.	TRBD1	TRBV2	TRBJ1-5	CASRAETGLQPQHF	TGTGCCAGCCGTGCGGAGACAGGGCTTCAGCCCCAGCATTTT
.	TRBD1	TRBV27	TRBJ1-5	CASSLRQGGNQPQHF	TGTGCCAGCAGTTTACGTCAGGGGGGCAATCAGCCCCAGCATTTT
.	.	TRBV10-3	TRBJ1-5	CAISKDSVNQPQHF	TGTGCCATCAGTAAGGACAGTGTAAATCAGCCCCAGCATTTT
.	.	TRBV30	TRBJ2-7	CAWSVSGGPYEQYF	TGTGCCTGGAGTGTCTCAGGGGGGCCCTACGAGCAGTACTTC
.	.	TRBV6-5	TRBJ2-7	CASSSPTGPYEQYF	TGTGCCAGCAGTTCCCCGACAGGTCCCTACGAGCAGTACTTC